This T cell receptor (beta chain) originates from a study of radiotherapy plus CTLA-4 blockade in lung cancer (dated by TCRdb to the late 2010s). Describing the broader study: Among enrolled patients, under 20% had an objective response and approximately 30% reached disease control. What the study reported, not specific to this receptor: After treatment with radiotherapy and ipilimumab, TCR clones that came from tumors expanded in the peripheral blood. The strongest predictors of response were reported to be early dynamic shifts in blood T cell clones along with a rise in serum interferon-beta following radiation.

Note on this clone: Its antigen is unknown. No base-level quality is on record; no much larger clone is a single base apart.

Focal radiation therapy combined with CTLA-4 blockade (ipilimumab) was tested in patients with chemo-refractory metastatic non-small-cell lung cancer. Receptor amplification or capture employed the immunoSEQ multiplex PCR assay. TCRdb holds this immuneACCESS table with in-frame rearrangements only. Some clones are missing; in checked studies, unresolved V genes explain under half, and the rest has no known cause. A total of about 88,000 clones appear in this sample, more than 70% of them only once. In total, the top ten clones hold around 15% of the sample. There are 16 amino acids in the CDR3, from cysteine to phenylalanine inclusive. Solely the CDR3 DNA is kept, with 48 bases framed from the first base. The trim is 1 base for V and 0 bases for J, with a gap of 10 bases between the germline ends. CDR1 and CDR2 are read off the germline V gene as MDHEN and SYDVKM.

The sample consisted of peripheral blood, taken from a patient treated with radiotherapy plus ipilimumab. The clonotype comes from a human donor with non-small cell lung cancer that progressed on radiotherapy plus ipilimumab. The sequence joins TRBV28 to TRBJ2-1; TRBD1 might be the D gene, on 5 matching bases. The CDR3 region: CASSLLGVGSYNEQFF. At the DNA level, the sequence is TGTGCCAGCAGTTTATTAGGGGTCGGCTCCTACAATGAGCAGTTCTTC.